This T cell receptor beta chain derives from a study of patients and donors after allogeneic stem cell transplantation. The CDR3 is 15 amino acids. The V gene's germline CDR1 is SQVTM and CDR2 ANQGSEA. V dropped 2 bases and J dropped 0 bases, with 13 bases sitting between them. TCRdb recomputed calls from the RT-PCR reads with MiXCR, one row per CDR3 protein. This sample carries some 200,000 distinct CDR3 sequences, roughly 40% of them seen once, and the ten largest clones take approximately 30%. The V and J genes are TRBV29-1 and TRBJ1-1; D gene ambiguous. This receptor was taken from a human donor who was either an allogeneic HSCT recipient or a stem cell or donor lymphocyte infusion donor (not recorded which). It is not recorded whose cells these are; they may come from a transplant donor. The specimen was blood, either unsorted or a sorted T cell fraction (not recorded which). CDR3 sequence reads: CSVELGRLMNTEAFF. Written as DNA, the CDR3 is TGCAGCGTTGAATTGGGAAGGCTGATGAACACTGAAGCTTTCTTT. Full variable domain (outside the CDR3, taken from reference TRBV29-1 and TRBJ1-1): SAVISQKPSRDICQRGTSLTIQCQVDSQVTMMFWYRQQPGQSLTLIATANQGSEATYESGFVIDKFPISRPNLTFSTLTVSNMSPEDSSIYLCSVELGRLMNTEAFFGQGTRLTVV.